This T cell receptor beta chain was retrieved from a study of PD-1 blockade in classical Hodgkin lymphoma. The V gene end was trimmed by 5 bases and the J gene end by 4 bases; junction bases not matched to a gene: 15. The CDR3 contains 18 residues. Germline V gives CDR1 SGHTA, CDR2 FQGNSA. Study outcomes and limitations: By C4D1, diversity of CD4+ TCRs had risen significantly, whereas that of CD8+ TCRs had not.

Clones were read by immunoSEQ multiplex PCR, and TCRdb kept only the in-frame ones, dropping some. This table holds around 91,000 clones, around 90% found once. As to this clone: The target antigen is unknown.

Each of the patients experienced relapse following autologous stem cell transplantation, and their brentuximab vedotin exposure differed. The source material was peripheral blood mononuclear cells (PBMCs), sampled at baseline. This TCR was recovered from a human donor with classical Hodgkin lymphoma. The genes are TRBV7-2 and TRBJ1-2, with TRBD1 matching 11 bases. The DNA of the CDR3 is TGTGCCAGCAGCCCCGGACAGGGGGCCACCAAAGCGGGCTATGGCTACACCTTC. Its translation: CASSPGQGATKAGYGYTF.